What follows is one T cell receptor beta chain and its context. The PCR ran on 60 Vbeta and 13 Jbeta primers. TCRdb's copy holds only in-frame clones and misses some; the assay was immunoSEQ multiplex PCR. Here the sample table reports roughly 62,000 clones. This sample stems from a study of cytomegalovirus exposure and HLA in healthy donors. Study as a whole: Earlier, 110 million or so unique TCR beta sequences were recovered from approximately 200 million T cells by an analysis.

The V and J ends lost 10 bases and 1 base respectively, with 20 bases between them. Germline CDR1 reads LNHDA; CDR2 reads SQIVND (reference sequence). CDR3 length: 15 residues. This TCR was recovered from a male donor in good health and CMV-seronegative. Sequencing input: PBMCs. The chain uses TRBV19 and TRBJ2-7; D might be TRBD1 (5 bases). CDR3 sequence: CATKRSLDTSYEQYF. The CDR3 coding sequence is TGTGCCACTAAAAGGTCCCTGGACACGTCCTACGAGCAGTACTTC.